Listed here are 18 T cell receptor beta chains from one sample, sequenced in a study of T cell responses to AZD1222 COVID-19 vaccine. Data came from immunoSEQ multiplex PCR; TCRdb stores just in-frame clones and leaves some out. The table shows 150,000 to 200,000 clones, with more than 85% occurring only once. The sample in question was peripheral blood, obtained 28 days after the second AZD1222 dose. The receptors were gathered from an adult who received the AZD1222 COVID-19 vaccine.

The chain has TRBV18 and TRBJ1-2; 8 positions agree with TRBD1. V shed 4 bases, J shed 1 base, and the junction held 5 bases outside the gene matches. The CDR3 has 15 residues. CDR1 KGHSH and CDR2 LQKENI come from the germline V gene. CDR3: CASSQNRGDNYGYTF. The CDR3 DNA reads TGTGCCAGCTCACAAAACAGGGGGGATAACTATGGCTACACCTTC.

J is TRBJ1-1 and V is TRBV6-6; a possible D gene is TRBD1 (5 bases). In germline, CDR1 is MNHNY, CDR2 SVGAGI (reference sequence). The ends were cut back, 1 base at V and 8 bases at J, with 11 bases in the middle. The CDR3 consists of 13 residues. Here the CDR3 reads CASSYYGGSEAFF. The CDR3 nucleotides are TGTGCCAGCAGTTACTACGGGGGGTCGGAAGCTTTCTTT.

The V and J genes are TRBV7-9 and TRBJ2-3; 11 nucleotides align to TRBD2. The CDR3 spans 16 residues. CDR1 is SEHNR, CDR2 FQNEAQ, per germline (reference sequence). The V gene end was trimmed by 6 bases and the J gene end by 4 bases; junction bases not matched to a gene: 9. This CDR3 is CASSFIAGGIADTQYF. In nucleotides, the CDR3 is TGTGCCAGCAGTTTTATAGCGGGAGGGATCGCAGATACGCAGTATTTT.

The V and J genes are TRBV29-1 and TRBJ2-1, with 12 bases that match TRBD2. After removal of 8 bases from V and 2 bases from J, the junction contained 4 bases not matched to a gene. Germline CDR1 is SQVTM and CDR2 is ANQGSEA. The CDR3 totals 14 residues. The CDR3 spells CSTRLAGAYNEQFF. In DNA form, the CDR3 reads TGCAGCACCCGACTAGCGGGGGCCTACAATGAGCAGTTCTTC.

The rearrangement joins TRBV3-1 (or the pseudogene TRBV3-2) to TRBJ2-3; 8 bases match TRBD2. Unmatched junction bases numbered 6, after V lost 4 bases and J lost 3 bases. Germline V lookup: CDR1 LGHDT, CDR2 YNNKEL (reference sequence). CDR3 size: 15 residues. The CDR3 DNA reads as TGTGCCAGCAGCCTCGTAGCGGGACGGACAGATACGCAGTATTTT. Protein: CASSLVAGRTDTQYF.

The rearrangement links TRBV6-5 to TRBJ2-1; D not certain. CDR3 length: 15 amino acids. Trimming shortened V by 7 bases and J by 4 bases, and 17 bases separated the two germline ends. CDR1 and CDR2 from the germline V gene are MNHEY and SVGAGI. CDR3 bases: TGTGCCAGCACCTCACTGGACGAGCGATACAATGAGCAGTTCTTC. Protein sequence: CASTSLDERYNEQFF.

DNA for the CDR3: TGTGCCAGCAGCTTAGCGCCGGGGACAGGGCTGGGAGAGACCCAGTACTTC. Protein sequence: CASSLAPGTGLGETQYF. The chain couples TRBV7-2 to TRBJ2-5; TRBD1 agrees at 9 bases. Looked up from germline, CDR1 is SGHTA and CDR2 is FQGNSA. The CDR3 covers 17 residues. V shed 0 bases and J 4 bases; nucleotides not matched to a gene: 9.

J is TRBJ1-3 and V is TRBV5-1; D uncertain. In germline, CDR1 is SGHRS, CDR2 YFSETQ. CDR3 length equals 15 residues. Trimming left V 1 base short and J 4 bases short, with 12 bases between. This chain's CDR3 is CASSLRPGIGNTIYF. CDR3 nucleotides: TGCGCCAGCAGCTTGAGACCGGGGATCGGAAACACCATATATTTT. Drawing the rest from reference TRBV5-1 and TRBJ1-3, the complete variable domain is KAGVTQTPRYLIKTRGQQVTLSCSPISGHRSVSWYQQTPGQGLQFLFEYFSETQRNKGNFPGRFSGRQFSNSRSEMNVSTLELGDSALYLCASSLRPGIGNTIYFGEGSWLTVV.

This clone occurred a few times. The chain combines TRBV2 with TRBJ2-2, with D tentatively TRBD2 (6 bases). Looked up from germline, CDR1 is SNHLY and CDR2 is FYNNEI. Trimming removed 1 base at V and 1 base at J, with 7 bases between. CDR3 size: 15 residues. The CDR3 here is CASSEERVNTGELFF. DNA for the CDR3: TGTGCCAGCAGTGAAGAGCGGGTGAACACCGGGGAGCTGTTTTTT.

The gene calls are TRBV11-2 and TRBJ1-6; D might be TRBD1 (5 bases). CDR1 is SGHAT, CDR2 FQNNGV, per germline. V lost 1 base and J 10 bases, leaving 14 bases between the germline ends. The CDR3 loop spans 15 amino acids. The CDR3 spells CASSLVGGTESPLHF. The CDR3, as DNA: TGTGCCAGCAGCTTAGTTGGGGGGACCGAATCACCCCTCCACTTT.

For the CDR3, the DNA is TGTGCCAGCAGCTTAGGAGGGGGAATGAACACTGAAGCTTTCTTT. Its translation: CASSLGGGMNTEAFF. The chain is built from TRBV11-3 and TRBJ1-1, with D perhaps matching TRBD1 (6 bases). Germline V gene sequence: CDR1 SGHNT, CDR2 YENEEA. This CDR3 has 15 amino acids. Trimming pared 1 base from V and 0 bases from J, leaving 9 bases between.

J is TRBJ2-7 and V is TRBV27; 7 bases are shared with TRBD1. V dropped 6 bases and J dropped 0; count of bases not matched to a gene: 5. Looked up from germline, CDR1 is MNHEY and CDR2 is SMNVEV (reference sequence). This CDR3 has 14 residues. The CDR3 nucleotides read TGTGCCAGCAGACGACAGGGTTACTCCTACGAGCAGTACTTC. It is translated as CASRRQGYSYEQYF.

The genes are TRBV30 and TRBJ2-1; D unclear. Germline loops: CDR1 GTSNPN, CDR2 SVGIG (reference sequence). Trimming removed 0 bases at V and 2 bases at J, with 8 bases between. CDR3 length: 14 residues. CDR3 sequence reads: CAWSVVPPYNEQFF. Here the CDR3 DNA reads TGTGCCTGGAGTGTTGTCCCCCCCTACAATGAGCAGTTCTTC.

The V call is TRBV2, the J call TRBJ1-5; 7 bases are shared with TRBD1. CDR3 length: 16 amino acids. Germline trimming cut 4 bases from V and 6 bases from J; bases unmatched to any gene: 12. The germline gives CDR1 SNHLY, CDR2 FYNNEI. The CDR3 DNA reads as TGTGCCAGCAGTGCTTGGGGACAGAGCGTAGCTCAGCCCCAGCATTTT. Protein: CASSAWGQSVAQPQHF.

In DNA form, the CDR3 reads TGTGCCGGACAGTATCCCGGGGGAAACACCATATATTTT. Translation gives CAGQYPGGNTIYF. The genes are TRBV30 and TRBJ1-3; TRBD1 might be the D (6 bases). Germline V gives CDR1 GTSNPN, CDR2 SVGIG (reference sequence). The V end lost 8 bases, the J end lost 4 bases, and 15 bases lay between the germline ends. The CDR3 spans 13 residues.

The CDR3 DNA follows: TGTGCCAGCAGCCTCCGGGCCGCAAGGAAGGAGACCCAGTACTTC. Translating gives CASSLRAARKETQYF. This rearrangement joins TRBV3-1 (or the pseudogene TRBV3-2) to TRBJ2-5, with unresolved D. CDR1 is LGHDT, CDR2 YNNKEL, per germline (reference sequence). V was pared by 4 bases and J by 5 bases, with 17 bases between. The CDR3 is 15 residues long.

The chain employs TRBV5-1 and TRBJ2-5, with D tentatively TRBD1 or TRBD2 (6 bases each). V lost 0 bases to trimming and J lost 4 bases, with 16 bases between them. The CDR3 loop spans 16 amino acids. CDR1 and CDR2 from the germline V gene are SGHRS and YFSETQ. Written as DNA, the CDR3 is TGCGCCAGCAGCTTGGATCTAGGGGGGCTAGGAGAGACCCAGTACTTC. Protein product: CASSLDLGGLGETQYF.

This rearrangement joins TRBV5-6 to TRBJ2-3; 9 nucleotides align to TRBD1. CDR1 is SGHDT and CDR2 is YYEEEE in the germline V gene. V was pared by 4 bases and J by 6 bases, with 12 bases of the junction left unmatched. This CDR3 contains 16 residues. This CDR3 reads CASSLTGTGIYDTQYF. The CDR3 DNA reads TGTGCCAGCAGCCTTACCGGGACAGGGATCTATGATACGCAGTATTTT. Combining the CDR3 with reference TRBV5-6 and TRBJ2-3 gives the whole variable domain DAGVTQSPTHLIKTRGQQVTLRCSPKSGHDTVSWYQQALGQGPQFIFQYYEEEERQRGNFPDRFSGHQFPNYSSELNVNALLLGDSALYLCASSLTGTGIYDTQYFGPGTRLTVL.